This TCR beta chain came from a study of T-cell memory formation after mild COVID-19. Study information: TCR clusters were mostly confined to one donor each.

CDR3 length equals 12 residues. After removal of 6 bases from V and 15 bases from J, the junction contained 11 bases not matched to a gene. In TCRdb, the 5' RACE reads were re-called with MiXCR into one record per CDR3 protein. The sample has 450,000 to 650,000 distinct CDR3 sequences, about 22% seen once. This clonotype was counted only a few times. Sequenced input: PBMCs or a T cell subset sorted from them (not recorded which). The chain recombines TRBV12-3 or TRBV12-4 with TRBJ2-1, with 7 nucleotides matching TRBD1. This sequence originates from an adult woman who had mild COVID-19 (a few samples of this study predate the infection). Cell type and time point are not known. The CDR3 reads CASRRDRVGWFF. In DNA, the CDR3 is TGTGCCAGCAGACGTGACAGGGTAGGGTGGTTCTTC.